The 29 T cell receptor beta chains below come from one sample, sequenced in a study of CD8 T cells in Susac syndrome (dated by TCRdb to between 2018 and 2021). The library was obtained by the immunoSEQ multiplex PCR assay. RNA was extracted with the RNeasy kit and roughly 0.45 to 1 ug was reverse transcribed using random hexamers. TCRdb reprocessed the public reads (quality trimming at Q25 with fastp, clone calling with MiXCR) and kept in-frame beta chains. For every CDR3 protein sequence, its rows merge into one entry that carries the most common genes and DNA. A total of around 300,000 distinct CDR3 sequences appear in this sample, around 91% of them only once. The ten largest clones take up 0.18% of the sample. Sequencing input: CD8+ T cells from PBMCs. These TCRs come from a human donor with multiple sclerosis.

This chain links TRBV27 with TRBJ1-1; D might be TRBD1 (5 bases). CDR3 length: 14 amino acids. V lost 3 bases and J lost 1, with 9 bases in between. Germline V gene lookup returns CDR1 MNHEY and CDR2 SMNVEV (reference sequence). The CDR3 DNA reads as TGTGCCAGCAGTTTTAAGGGGCCGAACACTGAAGCTTTCTTT. Its translation is CASSFKGPNTEAFF.

As DNA, the CDR3 is TGTGCCAGCAGCAAGCGACCCAGCACAGATACGCAGTATTTT. It yields the protein CASSKRPSTDTQYF. This chain joins TRBV7-6 and TRBJ2-3; D uncertain. Germline values: CDR1 SGHVS, CDR2 FNYEAQ. The CDR3 contains 14 residues. V lost 5 bases, J lost 0 bases, and 9 bases lay in between.

The chain combines TRBV6-2 or TRBV6-3 with TRBJ2-1; 7 bases match TRBD2. Losses at the gene ends were 8 bases for V and 9 bases for J; bases not matched to a gene: 13. This CDR3 region has 14 residues. Per germline, CDR1 MNHEY and CDR2 SVGEGT. The CDR3: CASGLTGGRGEQFF. DNA of the CDR3: TGTGCCAGCGGACTCACGGGGGGACGGGGTGAGCAGTTCTTC.

This clonotype was found once. The chain is built from TRBV13 and TRBJ2-3; 7 nucleotides align to TRBD2. The CDR3 sequence is 17 residues long. From germline, CDR1 is PRHDT and CDR2 FYEKMQ (reference sequence). V lost 4 bases to trimming and J lost 0 bases; unmatched junction nucleotides: 10. The CDR3 DNA reads as TGTGCCAGCAGCTCTACCGAACAGCGGGGCAGCACAGATACGCAGTATTTT. Amino acids: CASSSTEQRGSTDTQYF.

The J gene is TRBJ1-1, the V gene TRBV6-5; the D is unclear. The V and J ends lost 2 bases and 1 base respectively, with 5 bases between them. Germline-derived CDR1 and CDR2 are MNHEY and SVGAGI. The CDR3 is made up of 13 amino acids. As DNA, the CDR3 is TGTGCCAGCAGTTACGCGGGGAACACTGAAGCTTTCTTT. As protein: CASSYAGNTEAFF.

The chain couples TRBV20-1 to TRBJ1-2, with 9 bases that match TRBD1. V trimming: 6 bases; J trimming: 8 bases; junction bases outside the gene matches: 16. Germline V gene data show CDR1 as DFQATT and CDR2 as SNEGSKA (reference sequence). The CDR3 length is 15 residues. The CDR3 region has the DNA TGCAGTGCCCGGGACAGGGACAACCCAAAGATGGGCTACACCTTC. Protein sequence: CSARDRDNPKMGYTF.

The chain is built from TRBV29-1 and TRBJ1-2, with D possibly being TRBD1 (6 bases). From germline, CDR1 is SQVTM and CDR2 ANQGSEA. V dropped 7 bases and J dropped 5 bases, with 23 bases sitting between them. The CDR3 sequence is 15 residues long. DNA of the CDR3: TGCAGCGCCGCCCCTTTTGACAGGCTAAATTATGGCTACACCTTC. Protein product: CSAAPFDRLNYGYTF.

V gene TRBV29-1 combines with J gene TRBJ2-3; 9 bases line up with TRBD2. The V gene end was trimmed by 4 bases and the J gene end by 2 bases; junction bases not matched to a gene: 7. CDR1 is SQVTM, CDR2 ANQGSEA, per germline. CDR3 length equals 15 residues. The DNA for the CDR3 is TGCAGCGTTGGAGGCGGGAGGGCCGACACAGATACGCAGTATTTT. Translated, it gives CSVGGGRADTDTQYF.

This sequence joins TRBV12-3 or TRBV12-4 and TRBJ2-1, with unresolved D. The CDR3 length is 13 residues. V was pared by 6 bases and J by 6 bases, with 12 bases between. CDR3 nucleotide sequence: TGTGCCAGCAGACCTGTGAACGGCAATGAGCAGTTCTTC. Amino acid sequence: CASRPVNGNEQFF.

The V call is TRBV20-1, the J call TRBJ2-7; D possibly corresponds to TRBD2 (6 bases). V was shortened by 6 bases and J by 0 bases, with 15 bases between the two germline ends. CDR1 is DFQATT and CDR2 is SNEGSKA in the germline V gene (reference sequence). The length of the CDR3 is 14 residues. The CDR3 loop reads CSAPQRGSSYEQYF. For the CDR3, the DNA is TGCAGTGCACCGCAACGGGGGAGCTCCTACGAGCAGTACTTC.

The genes are TRBV27 and TRBJ2-7, with a weak D call TRBD1 (8 bases). Trimming pared 5 bases from V and 4 bases from J, leaving 15 bases between. CDR1 MNHEY and CDR2 SMNVEV come from the germline V gene (reference sequence). The length of the CDR3 is 14 residues. This chain's CDR3 is CASSIDRGGYEQYF. CDR3 bases: TGTGCCAGCAGTATCGACAGGGGAGGGTACGAGCAGTACTTC.

This chain connects TRBV13 to TRBJ2-7, with 7 positions matching TRBD2. This CDR3 spans 16 amino acids. V was clipped by 4 bases and J by 0 bases; unmatched bases: 9. Looked up from germline, CDR1 is PRHDT and CDR2 is FYEKMQ (reference sequence). The CDR3 nucleotides are TGTGCCAGCAGCTCTCATGGGGGGAGGGACTCCTACGAGCAGTACTTC. Encoded protein: CASSSHGGRDSYEQYF.

The chain is built from TRBV20-1 and TRBJ2-1; TRBD2 aligns across 8 bases. The CDR3 runs to 15 residues. The ends lost 0 bases at V and 6 bases at J; junction bases unmatched: 7. The germline gives CDR1 DFQATT, CDR2 SNEGSKA (reference sequence). The chain's CDR3 is CSARDFSGGSNEQFF. The CDR3 nucleotides read TGCAGTGCTAGAGATTTTTCGGGAGGGTCCAATGAGCAGTTCTTC.

This clonotype has more than one count but fewer than ten. The J gene is TRBJ2-7, the V gene TRBV19, with 11 bases aligning to TRBD2. After removal of 5 bases from V and 3 bases from J, the junction contained 3 bases not matched to a gene. CDR3 length equals 14 residues. Germline loops: CDR1 LNHDA, CDR2 SQIVND (reference sequence). As DNA, the CDR3 is TGTGCCAGTAGTTTGGGACTAGCGGACTACGAGCAGTACTTC. Translating it yields CASSLGLADYEQYF. Full variable domain (remainder filled in from reference TRBV19 and TRBJ2-7): DGGITQSPKYLFRKEGQNVTLSCEQNLNHDAMYWYRQDPGQGLRLIYYSQIVNDFQKGDIAEGYSVSREKKESFPLTVTSAQKNPTAFYLCASSLGLADYEQYFGPGTRLTVT.

This sequence joins TRBV11-1 and TRBJ2-2, with D uncertain. V gave up 1 base and J gave up 6 bases, with 9 bases separating them. Germline CDR1 is SGHAT and CDR2 is FQDESV (reference sequence). CDR3 length: 14 amino acids. The CDR3 reads CASSLEFRSGELFF. The DNA of the CDR3 is TGTGCCAGCAGCTTAGAATTCAGATCCGGGGAGCTGTTTTTT.

The chain uses TRBV27 and TRBJ2-7; unclear D gene. Germline-derived CDR1 and CDR2 are MNHEY and SMNVEV (reference sequence). The length of the CDR3 is 14 residues. V was pared by 4 bases and J by 4 bases, with 14 bases between. In DNA form, the CDR3 reads TGTGCCAGCAGTTCCGGTTCGGTTGTGTACGAGCAGTACTTC. It codes for CASSSGSVVYEQYF.

The chain employs TRBV5-6 and TRBJ1-2, with unresolved D. Trimming shortened V by 2 bases and J by 4 bases, and 15 bases separated the two germline ends. The CDR3 loop spans 15 amino acids. The germline V gene has CDR1 SGHDT and CDR2 YYEEEE. CDR3: CASSFEAPGLYGYTF. CDR3 nucleotides: TGTGCCAGCAGCTTCGAAGCCCCCGGACTCTATGGCTACACCTTC.

This sequence joins TRBV7-6 and TRBJ2-5, with D possibly matching TRBD2 (5 bases). This CDR3 comprises 14 residues. CDR1 and CDR2 (germline): SGHVS, FNYEAQ. V shed 5 bases and J shed 5 bases, with 15 bases lying between them. As DNA, the CDR3 is TGTGCCAGCAGCCGAGGACTCGAATGGGAGACCCAGTACTTC. This sequence encodes CASSRGLEWETQYF.

V usage is TRBV13 and J usage is TRBJ2-5; D remains unclear. V lost 3 bases to trimming and J lost 5 bases, with 7 bases between them. Germline V lookup: CDR1 PRHDT, CDR2 FYEKMQ (reference sequence). CDR3 length equals 12 residues. CDR3 in DNA: TGTGCCAGCAGCTTTTTTTTGGAGACCCAGTACTTC. It translates to CASSFFLETQYF.

In this sample, this clonotype turned up a few times. The genes are TRBV4-3 and TRBJ2-1; 12 nucleotides agree with TRBD2. CDR1 is LGHNA and CDR2 is YSLEER in the germline V gene. With 0 bases clipped from V and 4 bases from J, the junction kept 1 base outside the gene matches. This CDR3 contains 16 residues. The DNA for the CDR3 is TGCGCCAGCAGCCAAGAGACTAGCGGGGGATACAATGAGCAGTTCTTC. Translation gives CASSQETSGGYNEQFF.

The CDR3 reads CASSAPNMNTEAFF. The CDR3 region has the DNA TGTGCCAGCAGCGCGCCAAACATGAACACTGAAGCTTTCTTT. The chain employs TRBV9 and TRBJ1-1, with no clear D. The CDR3 has 14 amino acids. CDR1 and CDR2 (germline): SGDLS, YYNGEE. V was clipped by 3 bases and J by 0 bases, with 9 bases between them.

This sequence joins TRBV10-3 and TRBJ2-5, with D maybe TRBD1 (5 bases). The CDR3 spans 14 residues. V dropped 7 bases and J dropped 5 bases, with 17 bases sitting between them. CDR1 and CDR2 from the germline V gene are ENHRY and SYGVKD. The CDR3 loop reads CAITNGPQGETQYF. The CDR3 bases are TGTGCCATCACCAACGGGCCCCAGGGCGAGACCCAGTACTTC.

This clonotype was found once. V and J are TRBV6-5 and TRBJ2-7; D not certain. The CDR3 has 15 amino acids. The V end lost 5 bases, the J end lost 0 bases, and 14 bases lay between the germline ends. Germline V gene data show CDR1 as MNHEY and CDR2 as SVGAGI. The CDR3 nucleotides read TGTGCCAGCAGTGCCGCGACTGATTACTCCTACGAGCAGTACTTC. Translated: CASSAATDYSYEQYF.

In this sample, this clonotype turned up once. The chain employs TRBV30 and TRBJ2-2; no clear D gene. The CDR3 is made up of 14 amino acids. The V and J ends lost 1 base and 6 bases respectively, with 12 bases between them. From germline, CDR1 is GTSNPN and CDR2 SVGIG (reference sequence). CDR3 amino acids: CAWSDSVGSGELFF. CDR3 DNA: TGTGCCTGGAGTGATTCCGTCGGGTCCGGGGAGCTGTTTTTT.

A few counts support this clonotype. This sequence joins TRBV29-1 and TRBJ2-7, with 9 bases fitting TRBD1. Germline loops: CDR1 SQVTM, CDR2 ANQGSEA. The trim removed 7 bases at V and 3 bases at J, leaving 4 bases unmatched. This CDR3 comprises 12 residues. The CDR3 here is CSGGTGIYEQYF. In DNA form, the CDR3 reads TGCAGCGGCGGGACAGGGATCTACGAGCAGTACTTC.

The rearrangement links TRBV28 to TRBJ2-2; D unresolved. Per the germline V gene, CDR1 is MDHEN and CDR2 is SYDVKM. CDR3 length: 14 amino acids. Trimming took off 3 bases at V and 7 bases at J, with 12 bases between the two ends. In nucleotides, the CDR3 is TGTGCCAGCAGTTTCAGCCTCCTCGGCGGGGAGCTGTTTTTT. It is translated as CASSFSLLGGELFF.

The chain couples TRBV27 to TRBJ1-1, with D unresolved. This CDR3 is 14 amino acids long. With 2 bases removed from V and 1 base from J, the gap between germline ends came to 8 bases. Looked up from germline, CDR1 is MNHEY and CDR2 is SMNVEV (reference sequence). The CDR3 loop reads CASSLGLGNTEAFF. CDR3 bases: TGTGCCAGCAGTTTAGGGTTGGGGAACACTGAAGCTTTCTTT.

V gene TRBV19 combines with J gene TRBJ1-2; a weak D match, TRBD1 (6 bases). V dropped 7 bases and J dropped 1 base, with 16 bases sitting between them. Germline V gene data show CDR1 as LNHDA and CDR2 as SQIVND (reference sequence). The CDR3 has 15 residues. CDR3 amino acids: CASTWTASINYGYTF. CDR3 DNA sequence: TGTGCCAGTACCTGGACAGCCTCAATTAACTATGGCTACACCTTC. Drawing the rest from reference TRBV19 and TRBJ1-2, the complete variable domain is DGGITQSPKYLFRKEGQNVTLSCEQNLNHDAMYWYRQDPGQGLRLIYYSQIVNDFQKGDIAEGYSVSREKKESFPLTVTSAQKNPTAFYLCASTWTASINYGYTFGSGTRLTVV.

The CDR3 spells CASSYLPPLVDYAHDTGELFF. The CDR3 DNA reads as TGTGCCAGCAGTTACTTACCCCCCCTCGTGGACTACGCGCATGACACCGGGGAGCTGTTTTTT. The chain has TRBV6-5 and TRBJ2-2, with a possible D match to TRBD2 (6 bases). V shed 1 base and J shed 3 bases, with 27 bases lying between them. Germline CDR1 reads MNHEY; CDR2 reads SVGAGI. The CDR3 contains 21 residues.